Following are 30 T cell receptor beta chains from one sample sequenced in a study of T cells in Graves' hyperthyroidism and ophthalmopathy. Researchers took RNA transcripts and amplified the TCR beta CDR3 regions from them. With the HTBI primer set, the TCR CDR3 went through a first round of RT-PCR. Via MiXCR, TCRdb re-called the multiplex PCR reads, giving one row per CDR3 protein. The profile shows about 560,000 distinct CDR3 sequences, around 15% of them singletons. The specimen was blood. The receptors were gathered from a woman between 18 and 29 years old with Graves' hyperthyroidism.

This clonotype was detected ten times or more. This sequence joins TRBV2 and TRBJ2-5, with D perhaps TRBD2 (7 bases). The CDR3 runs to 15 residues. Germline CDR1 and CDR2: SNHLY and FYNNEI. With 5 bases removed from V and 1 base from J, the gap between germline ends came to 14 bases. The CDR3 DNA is TGTGCCAGCAGTCCGGCGGGGGCCTCCCAAGAGACCCAGTACTTC. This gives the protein CASSPAGASQETQYF.

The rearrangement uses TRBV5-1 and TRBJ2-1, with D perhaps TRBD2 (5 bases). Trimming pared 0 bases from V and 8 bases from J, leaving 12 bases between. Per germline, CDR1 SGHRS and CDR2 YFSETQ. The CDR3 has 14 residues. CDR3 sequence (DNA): TGCGCCAGCAGCTTGGTGGCTAGCAGGCATGAGCAGTTCTTC. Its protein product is CASSLVASRHEQFF.

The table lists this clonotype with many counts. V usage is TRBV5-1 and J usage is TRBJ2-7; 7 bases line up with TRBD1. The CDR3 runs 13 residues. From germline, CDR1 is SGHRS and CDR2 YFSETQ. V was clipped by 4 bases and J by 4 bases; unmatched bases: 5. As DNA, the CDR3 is TGCGCCAGCAGCCCCCAGGGGGTGTACGAGCAGTACTTC. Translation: CASSPQGVYEQYF. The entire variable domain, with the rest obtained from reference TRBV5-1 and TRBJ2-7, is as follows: KAGVTQTPRYLIKTRGQQVTLSCSPISGHRSVSWYQQTPGQGLQFLFEYFSETQRNKGNFPGRFSGRQFSNSRSEMNVSTLELGDSALYLCASSPQGVYEQYFGPGTRLTVT.

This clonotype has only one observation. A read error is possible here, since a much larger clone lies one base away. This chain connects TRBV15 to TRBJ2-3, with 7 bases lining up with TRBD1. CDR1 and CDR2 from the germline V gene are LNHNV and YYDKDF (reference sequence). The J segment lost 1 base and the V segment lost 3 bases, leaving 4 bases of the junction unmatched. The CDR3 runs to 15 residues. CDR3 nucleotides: TGTGCCACCAGCAGGAACAGGGGCGGCACAGATACGCAGTATTTT. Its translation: CATSRNRGGTDTQYF. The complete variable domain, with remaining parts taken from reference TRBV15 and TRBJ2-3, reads DAMVIQNPRYQVTQFGKPVTLSCSQTLNHNVMYWYQQKSSQAPKLLFHYYDKDFNNEADTPDNFQSRRPNTSFCFLDIRSPGLGDTAMYLCATSRNRGGTDTQYFGPGTRLTVL.

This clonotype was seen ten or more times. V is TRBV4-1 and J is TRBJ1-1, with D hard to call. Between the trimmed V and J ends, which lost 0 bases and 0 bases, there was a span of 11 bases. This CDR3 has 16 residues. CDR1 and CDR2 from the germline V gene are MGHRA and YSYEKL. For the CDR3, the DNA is TGCGCCAGCAGCCAAGATATTGCAGGAATGAACACTGAAGCTTTCTTT. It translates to CASSQDIAGMNTEAFF.

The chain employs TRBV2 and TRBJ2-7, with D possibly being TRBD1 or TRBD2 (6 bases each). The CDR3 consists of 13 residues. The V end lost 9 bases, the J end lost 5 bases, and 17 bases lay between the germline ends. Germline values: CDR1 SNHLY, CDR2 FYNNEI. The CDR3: CARRTEGGDEQYF. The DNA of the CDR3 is TGTGCCAGAAGGACAGAGGGCGGGGACGAGCAGTACTTC.

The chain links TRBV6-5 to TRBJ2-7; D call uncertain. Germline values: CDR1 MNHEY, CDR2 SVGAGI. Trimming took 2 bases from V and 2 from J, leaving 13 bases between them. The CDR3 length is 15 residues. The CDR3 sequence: CASSYGRALAYEQYF. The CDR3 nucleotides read TGTGCCAGCAGTTACGGAAGGGCCCTTGCCTACGAGCAGTACTTC.

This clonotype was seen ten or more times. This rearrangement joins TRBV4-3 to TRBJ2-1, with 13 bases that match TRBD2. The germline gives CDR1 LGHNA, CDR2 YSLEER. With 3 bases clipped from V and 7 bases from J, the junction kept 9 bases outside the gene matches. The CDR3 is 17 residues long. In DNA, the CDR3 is TGCGCCAGCAGCCACGCCGGGACTAGCGGGGTAGGGAATGAGCAGTTCTTC. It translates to CASSHAGTSGVGNEQFF.

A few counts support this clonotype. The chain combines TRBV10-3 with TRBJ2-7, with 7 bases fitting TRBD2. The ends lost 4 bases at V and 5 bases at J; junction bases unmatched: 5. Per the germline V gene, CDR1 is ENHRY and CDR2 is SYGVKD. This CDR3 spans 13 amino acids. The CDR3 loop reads CAISVGGGDEQYF. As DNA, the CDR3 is TGTGCCATCAGTGTCGGGGGAGGGGACGAGCAGTACTTC.

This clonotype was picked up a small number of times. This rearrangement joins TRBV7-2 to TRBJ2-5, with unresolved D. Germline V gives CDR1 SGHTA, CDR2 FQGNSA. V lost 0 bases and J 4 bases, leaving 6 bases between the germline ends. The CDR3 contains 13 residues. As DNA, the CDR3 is TGTGCCAGCAGCTTAGCGGTCGCAGAGACCCAGTACTTC. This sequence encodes CASSLAVAETQYF.

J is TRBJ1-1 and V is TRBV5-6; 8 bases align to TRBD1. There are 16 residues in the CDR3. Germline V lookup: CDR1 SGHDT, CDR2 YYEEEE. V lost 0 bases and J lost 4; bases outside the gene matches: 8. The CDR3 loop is CASSLAPTGVATEAFF. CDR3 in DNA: TGTGCCAGCAGCTTGGCTCCGACAGGGGTGGCCACTGAAGCTTTCTTT.

Here the CDR3 reads CSVADRGLYEQYF. DNA for the CDR3: TGCAGCGTTGCGGACAGGGGGCTGTACGAGCAGTACTTC. The V gene is TRBV29-1, the J gene TRBJ2-7, with 11 bases matching TRBD1. Trimming took 4 bases from V and 4 from J; bases not matched to a gene: 3. CDR1 and CDR2 (germline): SQVTM, ANQGSEA. The CDR3 runs to 13 residues.

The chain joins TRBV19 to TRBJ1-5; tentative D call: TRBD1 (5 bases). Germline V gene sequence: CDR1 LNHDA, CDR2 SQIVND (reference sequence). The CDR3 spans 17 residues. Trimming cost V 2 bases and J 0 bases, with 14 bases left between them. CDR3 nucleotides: TGTGCCAGTAGTATATACGCGACAGAGAATAGCAATCAGCCCCAGCATTTT. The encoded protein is CASSIYATENSNQPQHF.

The CDR3 spells CASSEMGGAGAEAFF. The CDR3 DNA is TGTGCCAGCAGTGAAATGGGGGGGGCAGGGGCTGAAGCTTTCTTT. The rearrangement joins TRBV25-1 to TRBJ1-1; D might be TRBD1 (6 bases). The CDR3 has 15 amino acids. Germline loops: CDR1 MGHDK, CDR2 SYGVNS. Trimming cost V 2 bases and J 6 bases, with 16 bases left between them.

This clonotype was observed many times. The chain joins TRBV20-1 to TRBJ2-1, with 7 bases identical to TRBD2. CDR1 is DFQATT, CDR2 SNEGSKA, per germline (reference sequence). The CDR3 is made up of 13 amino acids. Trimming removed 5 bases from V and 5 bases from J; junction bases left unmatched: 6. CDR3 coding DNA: TGCAGTGCTCCCCGGGACTACCACAATGAGCAGTTCTTC. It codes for CSAPRDYHNEQFF.

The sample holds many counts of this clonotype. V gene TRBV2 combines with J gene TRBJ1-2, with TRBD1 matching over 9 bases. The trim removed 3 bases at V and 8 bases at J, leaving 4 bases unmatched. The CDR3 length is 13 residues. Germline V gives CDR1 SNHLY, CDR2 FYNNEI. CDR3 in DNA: TGTGCCAGCAGTGATCGGACAGGGGAAGGCTACACCTTC. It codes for CASSDRTGEGYTF.

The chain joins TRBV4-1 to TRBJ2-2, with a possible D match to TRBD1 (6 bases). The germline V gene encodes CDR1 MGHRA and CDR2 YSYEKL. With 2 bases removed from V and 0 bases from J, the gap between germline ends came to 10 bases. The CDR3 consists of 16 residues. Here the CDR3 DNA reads TGCGCCAGCAGCCAATTGGGACATACGAACACCGGGGAGCTGTTTTTT. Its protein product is CASSQLGHTNTGELFF.

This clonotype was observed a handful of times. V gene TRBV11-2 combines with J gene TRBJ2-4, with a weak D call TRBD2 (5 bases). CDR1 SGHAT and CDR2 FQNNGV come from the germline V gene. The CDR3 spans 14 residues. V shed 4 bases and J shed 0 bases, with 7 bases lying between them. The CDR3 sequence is CASSSGLAKNIQYF. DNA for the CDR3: TGTGCCAGCAGCTCCGGACTAGCCAAAAACATTCAGTACTTC.

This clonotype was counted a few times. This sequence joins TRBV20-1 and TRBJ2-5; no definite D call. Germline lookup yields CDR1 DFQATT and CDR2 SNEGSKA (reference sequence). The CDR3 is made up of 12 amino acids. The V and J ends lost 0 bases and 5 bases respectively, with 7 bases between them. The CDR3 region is CSARDIGETQYF. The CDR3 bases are TGCAGTGCTAGAGACATAGGGGAGACCCAGTACTTC.

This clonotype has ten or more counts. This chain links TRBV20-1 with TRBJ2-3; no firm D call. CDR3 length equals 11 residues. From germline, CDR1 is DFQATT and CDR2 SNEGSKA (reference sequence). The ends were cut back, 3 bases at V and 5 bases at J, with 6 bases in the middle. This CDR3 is CSARDRDTQYF. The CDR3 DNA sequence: TGCAGTGCTAGGGACCGAGATACGCAGTATTTT.

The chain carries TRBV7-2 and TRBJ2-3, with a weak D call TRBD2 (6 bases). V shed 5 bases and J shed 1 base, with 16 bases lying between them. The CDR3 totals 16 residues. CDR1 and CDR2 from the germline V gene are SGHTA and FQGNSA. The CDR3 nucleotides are TGTGCCAGCAGCACGGGCGGGACCCAACGCACAGATACGCAGTATTTT. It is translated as CASSTGGTQRTDTQYF.

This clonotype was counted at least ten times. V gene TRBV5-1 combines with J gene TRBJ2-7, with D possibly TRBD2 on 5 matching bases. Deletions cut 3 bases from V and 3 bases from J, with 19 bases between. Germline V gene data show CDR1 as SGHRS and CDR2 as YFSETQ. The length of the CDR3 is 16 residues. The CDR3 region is CASSYSGAGFHYEQYF. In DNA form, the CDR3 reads TGCGCCAGCAGCTACTCCGGCGCGGGCTTTCACTACGAGCAGTACTTC.

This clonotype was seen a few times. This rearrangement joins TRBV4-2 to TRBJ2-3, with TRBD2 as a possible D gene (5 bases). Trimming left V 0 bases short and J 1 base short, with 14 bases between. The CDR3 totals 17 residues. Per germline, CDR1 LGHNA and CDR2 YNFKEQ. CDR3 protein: CASSQDPRVSGTDTQYF. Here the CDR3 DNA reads TGTGCCAGCAGCCAAGATCCGAGGGTTAGCGGCACAGATACGCAGTATTTT.

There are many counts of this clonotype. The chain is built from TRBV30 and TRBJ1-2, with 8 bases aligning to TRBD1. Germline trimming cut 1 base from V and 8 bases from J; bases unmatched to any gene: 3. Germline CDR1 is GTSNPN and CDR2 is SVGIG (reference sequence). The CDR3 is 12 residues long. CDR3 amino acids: CAWSAGQGGYTF. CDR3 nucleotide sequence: TGTGCCTGGAGTGCTGGACAGGGCGGCTACACCTTC.

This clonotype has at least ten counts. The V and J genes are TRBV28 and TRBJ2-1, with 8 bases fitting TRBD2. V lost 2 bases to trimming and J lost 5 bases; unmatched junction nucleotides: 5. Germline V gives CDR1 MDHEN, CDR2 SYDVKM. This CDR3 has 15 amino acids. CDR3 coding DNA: TGTGCCAGCAGTTTAGGCGGGAGGAGAAACAATGAGCAGTTCTTC. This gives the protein CASSLGGRRNNEQFF.

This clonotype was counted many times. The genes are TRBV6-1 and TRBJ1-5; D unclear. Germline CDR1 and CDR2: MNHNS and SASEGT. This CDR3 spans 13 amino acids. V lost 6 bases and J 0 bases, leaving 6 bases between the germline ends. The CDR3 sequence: CASSRSSNQPQHF. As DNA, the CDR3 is TGTGCCAGCAGCCGCTCTAGCAATCAGCCCCAGCATTTT.

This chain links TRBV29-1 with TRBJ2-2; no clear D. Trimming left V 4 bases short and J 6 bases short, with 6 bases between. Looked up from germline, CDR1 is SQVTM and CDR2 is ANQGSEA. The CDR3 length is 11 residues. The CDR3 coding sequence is TGCAGCGTTGCCGCACCCGGGGAGCTGTTTTTT. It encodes CSVAAPGELFF.

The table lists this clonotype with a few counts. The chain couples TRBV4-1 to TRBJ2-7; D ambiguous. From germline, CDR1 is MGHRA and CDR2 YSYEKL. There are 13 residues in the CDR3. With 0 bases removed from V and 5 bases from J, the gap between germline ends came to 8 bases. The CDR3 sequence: CASSQEGSHEQYF. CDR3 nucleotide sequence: TGCGCCAGCAGCCAAGAGGGGTCCCACGAGCAGTACTTC.

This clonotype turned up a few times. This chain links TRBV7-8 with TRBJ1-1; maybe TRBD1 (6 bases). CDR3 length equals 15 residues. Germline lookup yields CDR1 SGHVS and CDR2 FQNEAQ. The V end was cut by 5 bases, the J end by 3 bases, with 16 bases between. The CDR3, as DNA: TGTGCCAGCAGCGCCCTTGGGGGCAGGTACACTGAAGCTTTCTTT. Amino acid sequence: CASSALGGRYTEAFF.

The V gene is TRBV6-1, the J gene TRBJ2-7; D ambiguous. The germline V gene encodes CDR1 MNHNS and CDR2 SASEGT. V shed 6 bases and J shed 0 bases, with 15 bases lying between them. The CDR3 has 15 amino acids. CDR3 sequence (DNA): TGTGCCAGCAGCCTAACCCTGGGTCACTCCTACGAGCAGTACTTC. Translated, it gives CASSLTLGHSYEQYF.